This T cell receptor beta chain was captured in a study of blood T cell repertoires in COVID-19. The germline V and J ends were trimmed by 3 bases and 3 bases, with 9 bases remaining between them. The CDR3 extends over 12 amino acids. The V gene's germline CDR1 is GTSNPN and CDR2 SVGIG (reference sequence). The protocol was immunoSEQ multiplex PCR, while the TCRdb copy is restricted to in-frame clones and leaves out a portion. The sample has 46,000 or so clones; 90% are singletons. The rearrangement links TRBV30 to TRBJ2-7; weak D call: TRBD1 (5 bases). The receptor was derived from a man between 65 and 80 years old with active COVID-19. Material: peripheral blood. CDR3 loop: CAWSLQGYEQYF. CDR3 bases: TGTGCCTGGAGCCTCCAGGGCTACGAGCAGTACTTC.